This TCR beta chain was documented in a study of blood T cell repertoires in COVID-19. Study summary: Samples taken during acute and convalescent COVID-19 were collected in the United States, Italy and Spain. The analysed material was cDNA or gDNA that came from T cells, B-cell-depleted T cells, or PBMCs.

How the authors handled the data: How many nucleated cells were present was estimated from reference gene primer amplification. The data were produced by immunoSEQ multiplex PCR, yet TCRdb's version contains in-frame clones alone and is incomplete. The D gene and trimming were derived from the DNA, and the V and J assignments and clone size from that table. This sample has more than 95,000 clones, with 55% to 75% found just once. Germline-derived CDR1 and CDR2 are SGHDT and YYEEEE. The CDR3 is made up of 13 amino acids. J was trimmed by 7 bases and V by 4 bases; bases with no gene match: 5. V is TRBV5-6 and J is TRBJ2-1; 7 nucleotides agree with TRBD1. The source of this sequence is a woman in her seventies with acute or convalescent COVID-19. The sequencing input was peripheral blood. The CDR3 spells CASSARTGNEQFF. The CDR3 DNA is TGTGCCAGCAGCGCGCGGACAGGAAATGAGCAGTTCTTC.